This entry lists 13 T cell receptor beta chains sequenced from one sample in a study of OX40 agonist ivuxolimab in advanced cancers. Only in-frame clones appear in the TCRdb table, and some are missing; sequencing was by immunoSEQ multiplex PCR. The sample shows about 83,000 clones, under 90% of them seen only once. The sequencing here drew on CD4+ or CD8+ T cells sorted from blood, taken in a trial of the OX40 agonist ivuxolimab. All receptors come from an adult with an advanced solid tumor such as melanoma, head and neck, liver or kidney cancer.

This rearrangement joins TRBV4-1 to TRBJ1-5, with TRBD1 as a possible D gene (6 bases). The length of the CDR3 is 14 residues. The germline CDR1 and CDR2 sequences are MGHRA and YSYEKL. The V end lost 4 bases, the J end lost 8 bases, and 15 bases lay between the germline ends. CDR3 loop: CASSPRTVQEPQHF. In nucleotides, the CDR3 is TGCGCCAGCAGCCCTCGGACAGTCCAGGAGCCCCAGCATTTT.

Only a few counts were recorded for this clone. The chain couples TRBV28 to TRBJ1-5; D is unclear. V lost 1 base to trimming and J lost 6 bases, with 16 bases between them. CDR3 length: 16 amino acids. CDR1 is MDHEN and CDR2 is SYDVKM in the germline V gene. CDR3 region: CASSLLGIFVRQPQHF. The CDR3 region has the DNA TGTGCCAGCAGTTTATTGGGCATCTTCGTACGTCAGCCCCAGCATTTT.

The chain links TRBV4-2 to TRBJ2-7; TRBD1 matches at 7 bases. The J segment lost 5 bases and the V segment lost 1 base, leaving 8 bases of the junction unmatched. Germline CDR1 reads LGHNA; CDR2 reads YNFKEQ. The CDR3 spans 15 residues. CDR3 bases: TGTGCCAGCAGCCAAGTATATGACAGGGTGAACGAGCAGTACTTC. Its protein is CASSQVYDRVNEQYF.

V gene TRBV6-1 combines with J gene TRBJ1-4; 7 nucleotides align to TRBD1. CDR3 length: 16 residues. The germline V gene has CDR1 MNHNS and CDR2 SASEGT. Trimming took 0 bases from V and 7 from J; bases not matched to a gene: 8. This chain's CDR3 is CASSEALTGKSEKLFF. CDR3 nucleotides: TGTGCCAGCAGTGAAGCCCTGACAGGGAAGAGTGAAAAACTGTTTTTT.

The V and J genes are TRBV7-8 and TRBJ1-6; 8 nucleotides match TRBD1. The V segment lost 0 bases and the J segment 10 bases; nucleotides outside the gene matches: 8. Per germline, CDR1 SGHVS and CDR2 FQNEAQ. This CDR3 has 16 residues. The CDR3 DNA is TGTGCCAGCAGCTTAGCGGGGCAGGGGGCGCGATCACCCCTCCACTTT. Its protein is CASSLAGQGARSPLHF.

The chain has TRBV18 and TRBJ2-1; TRBD1 might be the D (6 bases). In germline, CDR1 is KGHSH, CDR2 LQKENI. The V and J ends lost 3 bases and 7 bases respectively, with 10 bases between them. The CDR3 covers 13 residues. The CDR3 DNA follows: TGTGCCAGCTCACCTCAACAGGGAAATGAGCAGTTCTTC. Translating gives CASSPQQGNEQFF.

J is TRBJ1-6 and V is TRBV7-9, with D hard to call. Germline V gene lookup returns CDR1 SEHNR and CDR2 FQNEAQ (reference sequence). The CDR3 has 15 amino acids. V was trimmed by 7 bases and J by 5 bases, leaving 15 bases between them. The CDR3 is CASTYRLTDNSPLHF. The CDR3 DNA follows: TGTGCCAGCACCTACCGTCTAACAGATAATTCACCCCTCCACTTT. Variable domain in full (rest from reference TRBV7-9 and TRBJ1-6): DTGVSQNPRHKITKRGQNVTFRCDPISEHNRLYWYRQTLGQGPEFLTYFQNEAQLEKSRLLSDRFSAERPKGSFSTLEIQRTEQGDSAMYLCASTYRLTDNSPLHFGNGTRLTVT.

V and J are TRBV13 and TRBJ2-5; 7 bases are shared with TRBD1. Germline V gene sequence: CDR1 PRHDT, CDR2 FYEKMQ (reference sequence). This CDR3 contains 15 residues. Trimming cost V 5 bases and J 4 bases; bases outside gene matches: 10. CDR3: CASSHTTGAGETQYF. In nucleotides, the CDR3 is TGTGCCAGCAGCCATACCACAGGGGCCGGAGAGACCCAGTACTTC.

V usage is TRBV29-1 and J usage is TRBJ2-7; no reliable D call. Trimming stripped 4 bases from V and 3 bases from J, with 7 bases between. CDR3 length: 11 amino acids. In germline, CDR1 is SQVTM, CDR2 ANQGSEA. The CDR3 sequence is CSVGQDYEQYF. CDR3 bases: TGCAGCGTTGGTCAGGACTACGAGCAGTACTTC.

The V gene is TRBV9, the J gene TRBJ1-2, with D uncertain. Germline CDR1 is SGDLS and CDR2 is YYNGEE. This CDR3 has 15 amino acids. Trimming took 0 bases from V and 7 from J, leaving 16 bases between them. The CDR3 spells CASSVGVQPRTGYTF. CDR3 bases: TGTGCCAGCAGCGTAGGGGTACAGCCACGCACTGGCTACACCTTC.

The genes are TRBV28 and TRBJ2-7, with a possible D match to TRBD2 (7 bases). The CDR3 covers 15 residues. CDR1 is MDHEN and CDR2 is SYDVKM in the germline V gene. Between the trimmed V and J ends, which lost 6 bases and 1 base, there was a span of 16 bases. The CDR3 spells CASREGGLTSYEQYF. CDR3 nucleotide sequence: TGTGCCAGCAGAGAAGGGGGACTAACTTCCTACGAGCAGTACTTC.

V gene TRBV7-2 combines with J gene TRBJ2-1; TRBD1 agrees at 9 bases. CDR1 and CDR2 (germline): SGHTA, FQGNSA. Germline trimming cut 5 bases from V and 10 bases from J; bases unmatched to any gene: 18. The CDR3 runs to 17 residues. In DNA form, the CDR3 reads TGTGCCAGCAGCAAAACAGGGGGACAGGGTGCGTCTGGGGAGCAGTTCTTC. Its translation is CASSKTGGQGASGEQFF. The whole variable domain, filled in from reference TRBV7-2 and TRBJ2-1, reads GAGVSQSPSNKVTEKGKDVELRCDPISGHTALYWYRQSLGQGLEFLIYFQGNSAPDKSGLPSDRFSAERTGGSVSTLTIQRTQQEDSAVYLCASSKTGGQGASGEQFFGPGTRLTVL.

This clone came up a few times. The identical CDR3 is also encoded by other nucleotide sequences in the sample. The chain carries TRBV11-3 and TRBJ2-1; D is unclear. The CDR3 runs to 13 residues. With 2 bases removed from V and 0 bases from J, the gap between germline ends came to 2 bases. The germline V gene encodes CDR1 SGHNT and CDR2 YENEEA. CDR3 coding DNA: TGTGCCAGCAGCTTAACCTCCTACAATGAGCAGTTCTTC. Its translation: CASSLTSYNEQFF.